This T cell receptor beta chain was recorded in a study of shared clonotypes between healthy human individuals. This clone has only one observation. The length of the CDR3 is 13 residues. From germline, CDR1 is SNHLY and CDR2 FYNNEI. Trimming removed 5 bases at V and 1 base at J, with 8 bases between. Measured with immunoSEQ multiplex PCR; TCRdb has only the in-frame clones, and not every one. The table includes around 550,000 clones, approximately 95% detected once. Everyone who donated was a Caucasian adult who lived in Nashville, Tennessee. The sequenced material came from naive CD4+ T cells sorted from blood. This sample's subset: CD45RA+ positively selected. The clonotype was recovered from a woman aged 25 to 39 in good health. V and J are TRBV2 and TRBJ1-1; no firm D call. The CDR3 DNA is TGTGCCAGCAGTTTGACCGGGAACACTGAAGCTTTCTTT. Encoded protein: CASSLTGNTEAFF.